These T cell receptor beta chains were read from a single sample in a study of vaccination effects on CD4 cells after COVID-19. For these receptors, no antigen is known. The method was immunoSEQ multiplex PCR; TCRdb's version includes in-frame clones alone and lacks a portion of them. The sample carries under 70,000 clones, around three quarters recorded once. Sequenced material: CD4+ T cells from PBMCs cultured with HIV peptides, taken before COVID-19 vaccination. These receptors were obtained from a human donor who had a prior SARS-CoV-2 infection. Each CDR3 is given with its conserved first and last residue. The D gene is left open where the match is weak. A row's size may be missing; if present it is once, few, many or a size class.

CDR3aa	CDR3nt	d_gene	len	abundance	v_gene	j_gene
CASTPQGTTYEQYF	TGTGCCAGCACCCCACAGGGTACCACCTACGAGCAGTACTTC	NA	14	once	TRBV11-3	TRBJ2-7
CASSPTRLRSYEQYF	TGTGCCAGCAGCCCTACGAGACTGAGGTCCTACGAGCAGTACTTC	NA	15	few	TRBV4-2	TRBJ2-7
CASRPGTEGGYTF	TGCGCCAGCAGGCCCGGGACAGAGGGTGGCTACACCTTC	TRBD1	13	NA	TRBV5-1	TRBJ1-2
CASTPRDDYYGYTF	TGTGCCAGCACACCGAGGGACGACTACTATGGCTACACCTTC	NA	14	NA	TRBV18	TRBJ1-2
CASGKLAGASYEQYF	TGTGCCAGCGGAAAGTTAGCGGGAGCCTCCTACGAGCAGTACTTC	TRBD2	15	NA	TRBV7-9	TRBJ2-7
CATSRRRGADTDTQYF	TGTGCCACCAGCAGACGTAGGGGGGCAGATACAGATACGCAGTATTTT	NA	16	NA	TRBV15	TRBJ2-3
CASSSRQGGSYGYTF	TGTGCCAGCAGTTCAAGGCAGGGCGGAAGCTATGGCTACACCTTC	NA	15	NA	TRBV27	TRBJ1-2
CASSQDRQGAGYTF	TGCGCCAGCAGCCAAGATAGACAGGGGGCTGGCTACACCTTC	TRBD1	14	NA	TRBV4-1	TRBJ1-2
CASSGGGDTQYF	TGTGCCAGCAGCGGCGGAGGGGATACGCAGTATTTT	NA	12	NA	TRBV3-1/TRBV3-2	TRBJ2-3
CAISEDSSGANVLTF	TGTGCCATCAGTGAGGACAGCTCTGGGGCCAACGTCCTGACTTTC	NA	15	NA	TRBV10-3	TRBJ2-6
CASRGGSNQPQHF	TGTGCCAGCAGGGGGGGTAGCAATCAGCCCCAGCATTTT	NA	13	NA	TRBV7-2	TRBJ1-5
CASSPGTSGAISSYNEQFF	TGTGCCAGCAGCCCCGGGACTAGCGGGGCAATCTCATCCTACAATGAGCAGTTCTTC	TRBD2	19	NA	TRBV14	TRBJ2-1
CASSIVGQGGYEQYF	TGTGCCAGTAGTATAGTGGGCCAGGGAGGCTACGAGCAGTACTTC	NA	15	NA	TRBV19	TRBJ2-7
CASRLNRGGEQYF	TGTGCCAGCAGGTTGAACAGGGGAGGCGAGCAGTACTTC	NA	13	NA	TRBV12-3/TRBV12-4	TRBJ2-7
CASRPVRDLYNSPLHF	TGTGCCAGCAGACCCGTGAGGGACTTATATAATTCACCCCTCCACTTT	NA	16	few	TRBV2	TRBJ1-6
CASSSGATSYGYTF	TGTGCCAGCAGCTCGGGGGCCACTTCCTATGGCTACACCTTC	NA	14	NA	TRBV7-2	TRBJ1-2
CASNPLNEKLFF	TGTGCCAGCAACCCTCTTAATGAAAAACTGTTTTTT	NA	12	NA	TRBV21-1	TRBJ1-4
CAQRQGNTGELFF	TGTGCCCAACGCCAGGGTAACACCGGGGAGCTGTTTTTT	NA	13	few	TRBV2	TRBJ2-2
CASSSTVNQPQHF	TGTGCCAGCAGCTCGACGGTCAATCAGCCCCAGCATTTT	NA	13	NA	TRBV7-2	TRBJ1-5
CASSSDRPPYTF	TGTGCCAGTAGTTCGGACAGGCCACCCTACACCTTC	TRBD1	12	NA	TRBV19	TRBJ1-2
CASSRTGGFTEAFF	TGTGCCAGCAGTCGGACAGGGGGGTTCACTGAAGCTTTCTTT	TRBD1	14	NA	TRBV2	TRBJ1-1
CASSDVWGSYNEQFF	TGTGCCAGCAGTGACGTCTGGGGCTCCTACAATGAGCAGTTCTTC	NA	15	NA	TRBV6-2/TRBV6-3	TRBJ2-1
CASSDVISSYNEQFF	TGTGCCAGCAGTGACGTGATAAGCTCCTACAATGAGCAGTTCTTC	NA	15	NA	TRBV6-1	TRBJ2-1
CASSSPSGSSVTDTQYF	TGTGCCAGCAGCTCACCTAGCGGGAGCTCAGTAACAGATACGCAGTATTTT	TRBD2	17	NA	TRBV11-3	TRBJ2-3
CASSDTGATNYGYTF	TGTGCCAGCAGTGACACAGGGGCGACTAACTATGGCTACACCTTC	TRBD1	15	NA	TRBV6-1	TRBJ1-2
CASSQDTGELFF	TGTGCCAGCAGCCAAGACACCGGGGAGCTGTTTTTT	NA	12	NA	TRBV3-1/TRBV3-2	TRBJ2-2
CASSLTGGSGYTF	TGTGCCAGCAGCCTGACAGGGGGCTCTGGCTACACCTTC	TRBD1	13	NA	TRBV7-3	TRBJ1-2
CASSPRDRITGELFF	TGTGCCAGCAGCCCTCGGGACAGGATCACCGGGGAGCTGTTTTTT	TRBD1	15	NA	TRBV3-1/TRBV3-2	TRBJ2-2
CASSPGGQGFYEQYF	TGTGCCAGCTCCCCTGGGGGACAGGGGTTCTACGAGCAGTACTTC	TRBD1	15	NA	TRBV18	TRBJ2-7
CASSSPTAASSYNSPLHF	TGCGCCAGCAGCTCTCCGACAGCGGCGAGCTCCTATAATTCACCCCTCCACTTT	NA	18	NA	TRBV5-1	TRBJ1-6
CASSSDPNSSYNEQFF	TGCGCCAGCAGCAGCGACCCAAATAGCTCCTACAATGAGCAGTTCTTC	NA	16	NA	TRBV5-1	TRBJ2-1
CASSLDLSGANVLTF	TGTGCCAGCAGCTTAGATCTGTCTGGGGCCAACGTCCTGACTTTC	NA	15	NA	TRBV11-3	TRBJ2-6
CASSPPGNYGYTF	TGTGCCAGCTCACCACCGGGTAACTATGGCTACACCTTC	NA	13	NA	TRBV18	TRBJ1-2
CASTLMGGGRAGELFF	TGTGCCAGCACCCTAATGGGCGGGGGAAGGGCCGGGGAGCTGTTTTTT	TRBD2	16	NA	TRBV11-3	TRBJ2-2
CASRRNPGLADYEQYF	TGTGCCAGCAGGAGGAACCCGGGACTAGCGGACTACGAGCAGTACTTC	TRBD2	16	few	TRBV27	TRBJ2-7
CASSRSVGTDTQYF	TGTGCCAGCAGCCGCTCGGTGGGCACAGATACGCAGTATTTT	NA	14	NA	TRBV7-3	TRBJ2-3
CASSLRSGRGTDTQYF	TGTGCCAGCAGCTTAAGGAGCGGGAGGGGCACAGATACGCAGTATTTT	TRBD2	16	NA	TRBV11-3	TRBJ2-3
CASSQALGGWEQYF	TGTGCCAGCAGCCAAGCTCTGGGGGGTTGGGAGCAGTACTTC	NA	14	once	TRBV3-1/TRBV3-2	TRBJ2-7
CASSQMLTATEAFF	TGTGCCAGCAGCCAAATGCTCACGGCCACTGAAGCTTTCTTT	NA	14	NA	TRBV3-1/TRBV3-2	TRBJ1-1
CASSRGQQWVETQYF	TGTGCCAGCAGCAGAGGCCAACAGTGGGTAGAGACCCAGTACTTC	NA	15	NA	TRBV9	TRBJ2-5
CASRGGKQSTDTQYF	TGTGCCAGCAGGGGGGGGAAACAGAGCACAGATACGCAGTATTTT	TRBD2	15	NA	TRBV2	TRBJ2-3
CASKRRVTDTQYF	TGTGCCAGCAAACGCAGGGTCACAGATACGCAGTATTTT	NA	13	NA	TRBV12-3/TRBV12-4	TRBJ2-3
CASSSGLTSGYTGELFF	TGTGCCAGCAGCTCCGGGCTGACTAGCGGGTACACCGGGGAGCTGTTTTTT	TRBD2	17	NA	TRBV7-9	TRBJ2-2
CASSQAFLRRDTHIDATNEKLFF	TGTGCCAGCAGCCAAGCTTTTCTGCGGCGGGACACCCACATCGACGCAACTAATGAAAAACTGTTTTTT	NA	23	NA	TRBV3-1/TRBV3-2	TRBJ1-4
CATSSPGYNEQFF	TGTGCCACCAGTTCTCCGGGATACAATGAGCAGTTCTTC	NA	13	NA	TRBV24-1	TRBJ2-1
CASSPATGWETQYF	TGTGCCAGCAGTCCCGCGACAGGCTGGGAGACCCAGTACTTC	NA	14	NA	TRBV6-5	TRBJ2-5
CASSRKALSDTQYF	TGTGCCAGCAGCCGTAAGGCACTGTCAGATACGCAGTATTTT	NA	14	few	TRBV3-1/TRBV3-2	TRBJ2-3
CASTSTRPSGNTIYF	TGTGCCAGTACCTCAACCCGGCCCTCTGGAAACACCATATATTTT	NA	15	NA	TRBV19	TRBJ1-3
CASSPNGGSSTDTQYF	TGTGCCAGCTCACCAAACGGTGGCAGCAGCACAGATACGCAGTATTTT	NA	16	NA	TRBV18	TRBJ2-3
CASTPGGTAYNEQFF	TGTGCCAGCACCCCTGGGGGGACAGCGTACAATGAGCAGTTCTTC	NA	15	NA	TRBV5-4	TRBJ2-1
CASSRYGIGGTEAFF	TGTGCCAGCAGCCGATACGGGATAGGGGGGACTGAAGCTTTCTTT	NA	15	NA	TRBV3-1/TRBV3-2	TRBJ1-1
CASSLSRSGARDTQYF	TGTGCCAGCAGTTTATCAAGAAGCGGAGCCCGGGATACGCAGTATTTT	NA	16	NA	TRBV6-2/TRBV6-3	TRBJ2-3
CASSEGGTNEKLFF	TGTGCCAGCAGTGAGGGGGGAACTAATGAAAAACTGTTTTTT	NA	14	NA	TRBV6-1	TRBJ1-4
CAEQGKATDTQYF	TGTGCCGAACAGGGGAAAGCGACAGATACGCAGTATTTT	TRBD1	13	NA	TRBV30	TRBJ2-3
CASSLEGGETQYF	TGCGCCAGCAGCTTGGAGGGAGGGGAGACCCAGTACTTC	TRBD2	13	medium-sized	TRBV5-1	TRBJ2-5
CASSVASSYNEQFF	TGTGCCAGCAGCGTAGCAAGCTCCTACAATGAGCAGTTCTTC	NA	14	NA	TRBV9	TRBJ2-1
CASNIKTAGHQETQYF	TGTGCCAGCAACATCAAAACAGCGGGGCACCAAGAGACCCAGTACTTC	TRBD2	16	NA	TRBV5-4	TRBJ2-5
CAWSATLTSVMNTEAFF	TGTGCCTGGAGTGCTACTTTGACTTCCGTGATGAACACTGAAGCTTTCTTT	NA	17	NA	TRBV30	TRBJ1-1
CASSLVTSGEETQYF	TGCGCCAGCAGCTTGGTGACTAGCGGGGAAGAGACCCAGTACTTC	TRBD2	15	NA	TRBV5-1	TRBJ2-5
CASAGTSGGPAHNEQFF	TGTGCCAGCGCGGGGACTAGCGGGGGCCCGGCTCACAATGAGCAGTTCTTC	TRBD2	17	NA	TRBV7-3	TRBJ2-1